One T cell receptor (beta chain) is described in this entry. The table lists this clonotype with many counts. Its specific antigen is unknown. Base qualities are not provided; no much larger clone lies one nucleotide away. In the paper's terms, the time point label means: newly diagnosed GD, antithyroid drugs for less than 3 months. For both TCR sequencing and RNA sequencing, RNA was extracted from PBMCs in TRIzol. The diagnosis of Graves' disease followed American Thyroid Association guidelines. The patients came from an endocrinology department in Xi'an, China. Each patient gave around 9 milliliters of peripheral blood, collected in an EDTA anticoagulant tube. Ficoll Paque Plus density gradient separation was used to isolate PBMCs, and no additional T cell sorting was done. An Agilent 2100 Bioanalyzer and agarose gel were used to check RNA quality, and a NanoDrop 2000 was used to measure RNA concentration.

This entry is derived from a study of regulatory T cells in long-lasting Graves disease (dated by TCRdb to about 2021). For the study in its entirety: Patients with newly diagnosed Graves' disease had been on antithyroid drugs for under 3 months. Persistent Graves' disease patients were compared with newly diagnosed Graves' disease patients by peripheral blood TCR sequencing and RNA sequencing. The study was registered as a clinical trial and conducted in China. TCR sequencing covered around 13 persistent and roughly 20 newly diagnosed Graves' disease patients, some 33 samples in total. Findings and caveats that apply to the study as a whole: Because the primary lesion, thyroid tissue, could not be accessed, the study looked at peripheral blood alone. The authors acknowledged the small sample size as a limitation that may reduce accuracy. Sequencing and analysis were limited to the TCR beta chain. Lower TCR Shannon entropy and fewer highly expanded clones were observed in persistent Graves' disease patients than in newly diagnosed patients, which suggested clonal expansion. Persistent patients shared more public clonotypes among themselves (2,741) than newly diagnosed patients did (nearly 1,000). TRBV28, TRBJ1-2 and TRBJ2-5 were preferentially used in persistent disease, while TRBV20-1 and TRBJ2-1 were favored in newly diagnosed disease.

Receptors were amplified or captured by multiplex PCR. Sequencing took place on an Illumina HiSeq 4000. CDR3 regions were amplified by Arm-PCR with iRepertoire HTBI primers to construct TCR beta libraries. Before sequencing, the PCR products underwent gel purification. Concerning the study's data processing: Gene usage analysis of CDR3 amino acid clonotypes relied on the 60 to 65 TRBV and about 15 TRBJ segments identified across samples. COPE and FqMerger were used to merge filtered high-quality paired reads into contigs. Contigs were aligned with BLAST to IMGT TRBV, TRBD and TRBJ reference genes, and CDR3 was defined per IMGT. Any clonotype with a frequency above 0.1% was classified as a highly expanded clone. Shannon entropy served as the measure of repertoire diversity, while the Gini coefficient captured V-J evenness. A clonotype was considered public if more than one individual shared it. TCRdb took the public reads, trimmed them with fastp at Q25, ran MiXCR for clone calling and kept in-frame beta chains. When rows share a CDR3 protein, they turn into one entry using the most common DNA and genes. These V and J calls originate from TCRdb's pipeline instead of the authors' own analysis. The sample table shows about 440,000 distinct CDR3 sequences, and about a sixth are seen once. The ten largest clones take up around 11% of the sample.

Via the germline V gene, CDR1 is SGHRS and CDR2 YFSETQ. The junction shows trimming of 4 bases on V and 5 bases on J, and the gene matches do not reach 10 bases of it. The CDR3 spans 15 residues, from the cysteine through the phenylalanine. This entry keeps only the CDR3 DNA: 45 bases, framed from base 1. In addition, the sample was reused for a study of T cells in Graves' hyperthyroidism and ophthalmopathy. According to the second study: Stable Graves' hyperthyroidism was defined as the absence of progression to ophthalmopathy over 18 months of follow-up. Hyperthyroidism patients were newly diagnosed, with disease duration under 2 months, and aged 18 to 65 years. Any patient with an uncontrolled infection, another autoimmune disease, pregnancy or lactation was excluded. Clinical symptoms, serum thyroxine and TRAb, thyroid ultrasound, and orbital computed tomography formed the basis for the diagnoses. The TCR CDR3 was subjected to a first round of RT-PCR using the HTBI primer set and the Qiagen OneStep RT-PCR kit. Most expanded thyroid clonotypes (frequency above 0.001) were also found in blood, which suggests that blood repertoires may mirror thyroid immune responses. A model built on a 13 V-J signature distinguished ophthalmopathy from stable hyperthyroidism, reaching roughly 88% sensitivity and approximately 81% specificity in cross-validation and 80%/75% in testing. In validation, the model predicted progression to ophthalmopathy with 55% to 71% sensitivity and 72% to 85% specificity, a median of approximately 6.7 months before onset. To identify distinguishing TCR V-J signatures, a discovery cohort of 100 or so patients was used, comprising roughly 45 with Graves' ophthalmopathy and some 57 with stable Graves' hyperthyroidism. Whether ophthalmopathy could be predicted prospectively was tested in an independent validation cohort made up of 18 hyperthyroidism patients plus 17 patients who later progressed to ophthalmopathy. The 100 or so discovery patients were divided at random into training and test sets in a 7:3 ratio. Thyroid tissue and blood T-cell repertoires from about six Graves' hyperthyroidism patients were also compared in the study. Following sampling, methimazole starting at 30 mg daily was given to hyperthyroidism patients, and high-dose intravenous methylprednisolone was given to ophthalmopathy patients. A second multiplex PCR round built the libraries, followed by size selection and purification. Libraries were sequenced paired-end with 100 bp reads on an Illumina HiSeq2000. Raw data were processed with SOAPnuke, discarding reads with adapters, uncalled bases, mean Phred below 15, or no exact constant-primer or identifier match. High-quality paired reads were merged using COPE v1.2.5, and each unique nucleotide sequence was defined as a clonotype. MiTCR v1.1 was used to align the clonotypes against IMGT TRBV, TRBD and TRBJ reference segments. The analysis was restricted to V-J combinations with a frequency above 0.0001, which together covered 99.2% of the repertoires. The TCS score was defined as the ratio of F50 (clonal expansion) to E x V (chaos), calculated using BLOSUM62-based TCRdist between CDR3 peptides within each V-J. Welch's t-statistics and random forest reduced 500 to 550 V-J features to under 15, which were used in a naive Bayes classifier (R e1071). No statistical method was used to set the sample size in advance, and investigators knew the group allocation. According to the paper, TCR Vbeta CDR3 sequencing was carried out on about 140 peripheral blood samples, which came from approximately 43 ophthalmopathy, 75 or so hyperthyroidism and around 17 progressor patients.

This TCR came from a woman aged 25 to 39 with Graves disease. Donor details come from another sample of the same person, matched by shared clones. The sequenced sample was peripheral blood mononuclear cells (PBMCs), obtained at new diagnosis, from a patient treated with antithyroid drugs. In this chain, TRBV5-1 is recombined with TRBJ2-7; 9 bases in between match TRBD1. The DNA sequence is given as TGCGCCAGCAGCACAAGCGGCGGGACAGGGAACGAGCAGTACTTC. Translation gives CASSTSGGTGNEQYF.